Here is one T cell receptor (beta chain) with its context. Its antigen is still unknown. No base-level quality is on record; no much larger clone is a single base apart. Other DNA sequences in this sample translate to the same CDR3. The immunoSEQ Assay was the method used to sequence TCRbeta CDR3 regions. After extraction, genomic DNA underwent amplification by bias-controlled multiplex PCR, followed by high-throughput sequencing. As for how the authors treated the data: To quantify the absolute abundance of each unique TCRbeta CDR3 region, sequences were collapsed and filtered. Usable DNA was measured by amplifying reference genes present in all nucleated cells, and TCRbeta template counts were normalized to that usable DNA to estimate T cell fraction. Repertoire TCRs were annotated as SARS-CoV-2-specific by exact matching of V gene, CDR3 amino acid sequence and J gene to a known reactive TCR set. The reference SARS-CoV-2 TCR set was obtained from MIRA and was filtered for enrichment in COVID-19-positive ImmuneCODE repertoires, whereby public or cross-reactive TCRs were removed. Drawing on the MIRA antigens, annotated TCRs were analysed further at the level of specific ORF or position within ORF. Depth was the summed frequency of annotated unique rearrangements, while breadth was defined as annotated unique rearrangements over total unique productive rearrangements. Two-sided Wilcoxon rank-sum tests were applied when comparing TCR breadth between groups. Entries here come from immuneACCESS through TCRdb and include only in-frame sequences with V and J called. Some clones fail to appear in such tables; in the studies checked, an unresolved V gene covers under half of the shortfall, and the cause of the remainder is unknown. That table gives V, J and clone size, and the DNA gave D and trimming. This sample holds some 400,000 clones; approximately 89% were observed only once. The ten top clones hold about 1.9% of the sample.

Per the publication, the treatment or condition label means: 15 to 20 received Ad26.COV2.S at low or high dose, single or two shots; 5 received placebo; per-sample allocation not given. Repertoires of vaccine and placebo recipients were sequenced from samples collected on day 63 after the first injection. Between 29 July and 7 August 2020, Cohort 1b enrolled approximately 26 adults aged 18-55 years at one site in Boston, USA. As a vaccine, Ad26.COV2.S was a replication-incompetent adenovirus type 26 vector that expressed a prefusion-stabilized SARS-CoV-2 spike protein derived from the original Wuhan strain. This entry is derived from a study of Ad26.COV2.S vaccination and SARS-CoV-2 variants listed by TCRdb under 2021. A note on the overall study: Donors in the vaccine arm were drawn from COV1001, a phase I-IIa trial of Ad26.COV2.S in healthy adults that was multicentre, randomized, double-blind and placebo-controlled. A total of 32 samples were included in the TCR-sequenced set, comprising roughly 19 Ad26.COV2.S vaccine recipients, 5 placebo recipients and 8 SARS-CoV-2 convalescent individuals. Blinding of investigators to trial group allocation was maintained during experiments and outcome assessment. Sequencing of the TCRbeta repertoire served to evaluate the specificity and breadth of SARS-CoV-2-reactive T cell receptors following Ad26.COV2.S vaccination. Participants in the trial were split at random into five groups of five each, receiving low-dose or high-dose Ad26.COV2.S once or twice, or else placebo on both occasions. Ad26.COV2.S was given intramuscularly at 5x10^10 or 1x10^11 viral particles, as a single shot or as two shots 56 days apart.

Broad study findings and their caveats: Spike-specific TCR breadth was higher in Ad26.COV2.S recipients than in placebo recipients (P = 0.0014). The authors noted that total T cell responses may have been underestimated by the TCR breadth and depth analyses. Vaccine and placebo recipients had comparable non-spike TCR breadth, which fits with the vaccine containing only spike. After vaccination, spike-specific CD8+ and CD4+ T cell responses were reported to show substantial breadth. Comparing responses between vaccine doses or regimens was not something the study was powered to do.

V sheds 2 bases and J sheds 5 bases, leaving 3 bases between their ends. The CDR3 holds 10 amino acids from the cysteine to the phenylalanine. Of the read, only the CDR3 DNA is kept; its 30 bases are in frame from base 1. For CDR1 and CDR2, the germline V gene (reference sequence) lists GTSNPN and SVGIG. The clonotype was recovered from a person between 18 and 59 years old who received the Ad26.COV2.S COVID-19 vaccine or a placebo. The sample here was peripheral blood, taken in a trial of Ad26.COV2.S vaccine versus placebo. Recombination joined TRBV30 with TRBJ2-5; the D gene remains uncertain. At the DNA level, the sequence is TGTGCCTGGAGTCAGGAGACCCAGTACTTC. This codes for CAWSQETQYF.